Shown below are 21 T cell receptor beta chains from a single sample sequenced in a study of blood T cell repertoires in COVID-19 (dated by TCRdb to the early 2020s). The method behind the library was the immunoSEQ multiplex PCR assay. The clones in this table, taken by TCRdb from immuneACCESS, are in-frame only. Not every clone is retained; where verified, under half of the shortfall comes from an unresolved V gene, and the cause of the rest is unknown. Present in this sample are 75,000 to 80,000 clones, around 90% of which were seen just once. The ten largest clones take up around a tenth of the sample. Sequencing was performed on peripheral blood. The receptors stem from a human donor in a cohort sampled during active COVID-19.

This chain connects TRBV3-1 (or the pseudogene TRBV3-2) to TRBJ2-3, with TRBD1 as a possible D gene (5 bases). CDR3 length: 15 residues. Germline CDR1 reads LGHDT; CDR2 reads YNNKEL (reference sequence). Trimming shortened V by 4 bases and J by 7 bases, and 18 bases separated the two germline ends. CDR3 DNA sequence: TGTGCCAGCAGCCCAAGTTATAGGGGATCGAATACGCAGTATTTT. Protein sequence: CASSPSYRGSNTQYF.

The rearrangement links TRBV13 to TRBJ2-1; TRBD1 matches at 9 bases. The CDR3 spans 15 residues. Germline CDR1 is PRHDT and CDR2 is FYEKMQ (reference sequence). The J segment lost 6 bases and the V segment lost 5 bases, leaving 8 bases of the junction unmatched. The CDR3 nucleotides read TGTGCCAGCAGCATCGGGACAGGGTTTCGCAATGAGCAGTTCTTC. This gives the protein CASSIGTGFRNEQFF.

The chain links TRBV4-1 to TRBJ2-3, with 7 bases identical to TRBD1. V shed 11 bases and J 3 bases; nucleotides not matched to a gene: 11. Per germline, CDR1 MGHRA and CDR2 YSYEKL. The CDR3 covers 14 residues. CDR3 residues: CAARSGTDTDTQYF. CDR3 DNA sequence: TGCGCCGCCAGGTCCGGGACAGATACAGATACGCAGTATTTT.

A word on this clone: Other nucleotide sequences in the sample specify the same CDR3. V and J are TRBV9 and TRBJ2-7, with 10 bases that match TRBD1. The V segment lost 2 bases and the J segment 2 bases; nucleotides outside the gene matches: 1. The CDR3 contains 14 residues. Germline assignment: CDR1 SGDLS and CDR2 YYNGEE. The CDR3 coding sequence is TGTGCCAGCAGCGTCGGACAGGGGGCCTACGAGCAGTACTTC. Protein product: CASSVGQGAYEQYF.

This chain uses TRBV5-1 with TRBJ2-3; 7 bases are a match to TRBD2. Trimming took 4 bases from V and 1 from J; bases not matched to a gene: 9. This CDR3 comprises 16 residues. CDR1 SGHRS and CDR2 YFSETQ come from the germline V gene. CDR3 in amino acids: CASSRTGTSGTDTQYF. The CDR3, as DNA: TGCGCCAGCAGCAGGACTGGAACTAGCGGCACAGATACGCAGTATTTT.

This chain joins TRBV7-9 and TRBJ1-5; TRBD1 matches 8 bases. The V segment lost 5 bases and the J segment 4 bases; nucleotides outside the gene matches: 4. CDR1 is SEHNR and CDR2 is FQNEAQ in the germline V gene (reference sequence). The CDR3 has 14 amino acids. Here the CDR3 DNA reads TGTGCCAGCAGCCCTCGACAGGGGAATCAGCCCCAGCATTTT. Protein: CASSPRQGNQPQHF.

This chain's CDR3 is CASSLQPGTSGPGELFF. CDR3 in DNA: TGTGCCAGCAGCCTACAGCCAGGGACTAGCGGGCCCGGGGAGCTGTTTTTT. The chain is built from TRBV7-6 and TRBJ2-2; 12 bases match TRBD2. Germline loops: CDR1 SGHVS, CDR2 FNYEAQ. The trim removed 5 bases at V and 6 bases at J, leaving 10 bases unmatched. The CDR3 runs to 17 residues.

J is TRBJ2-1 and V is TRBV19; 8 bases are a match to TRBD2. V was pared by 3 bases and J by 8 bases, with 12 bases of the junction left unmatched. Germline V CDR1 and CDR2: LNHDA, SQIVND (reference sequence). The CDR3 contains 16 residues. The CDR3 DNA is TGTGCCAGTAGTATTAGGTCAAGCGGGAGACGCCATGAGCAGTTCTTC. Translation gives CASSIRSSGRRHEQFF. The full variable domain, completed using reference TRBV19 and TRBJ2-1, is DGGITQSPKYLFRKEGQNVTLSCEQNLNHDAMYWYRQDPGQGLRLIYYSQIVNDFQKGDIAEGYSVSREKKESFPLTVTSAQKNPTAFYLCASSIRSSGRRHEQFFGPGTRLTVL.

This clone showed up just a few times. The chain carries TRBV28 and TRBJ2-2, with 9 bases fitting TRBD1. CDR1 is MDHEN, CDR2 SYDVKM, per germline. This CDR3 is 15 amino acids long. V lost 4 bases to trimming and J lost 2 bases; unmatched junction nucleotides: 2. The CDR3 loop reads CASSSTGGNTGELFF. The CDR3 DNA is TGTGCCAGCAGTTCCACAGGGGGCAACACCGGGGAGCTGTTTTTT.

The CDR3 DNA reads as TGTGCCAGCAGCTTAGTAGGGACAGGGGCCGACGAGCAGTACTTC. Protein: CASSLVGTGADEQYF. The chain employs TRBV13 and TRBJ2-7, with TRBD1 identical over 10 bases. The CDR3 covers 15 residues. Germline V lookup: CDR1 PRHDT, CDR2 FYEKMQ (reference sequence). J gave up 5 bases and V 1 base, and 5 bases lay outside the gene matches.

The genes are TRBV6-5 and TRBJ1-3, with 7 bases lining up with TRBD1. Germline V CDR1 and CDR2: MNHEY, SVGAGI. V lost 2 bases to trimming and J lost 8 bases; unmatched junction nucleotides: 12. CDR3 length: 16 amino acids. In DNA, the CDR3 is TGTGCCAGCAGTTACAACCCGACAGGGCGGTGGGACACCATATATTTT. It specifies CASSYNPTGRWDTIYF.

The chain couples TRBV7-8 to TRBJ2-3; D perhaps matches TRBD2 (6 bases). The V end was cut by 5 bases, the J end by 8 bases, with 17 bases between. The CDR3 is 14 residues long. Germline V gives CDR1 SGHVS, CDR2 FQNEAQ. The CDR3 bases are TGTGCCAGCAGCCCCGGGACTGTGCGGGGTACGCAGTATTTT. Its translation: CASSPGTVRGTQYF.

The rearrangement joins TRBV28 to TRBJ1-2, with 8 nucleotides matching TRBD1. CDR3 length equals 16 residues. Germline trimming cut 1 base from V and 1 base from J; bases unmatched to any gene: 5. CDR1 is MDHEN, CDR2 SYDVKM, per germline. The CDR3 is CASSLSGQDINYGYTF. The DNA for the CDR3 is TGTGCCAGCAGTTTATCGGGACAGGATATTAACTATGGCTACACCTTC.

Of note for this clone: The junction and the germline gene differ at one end; a read error may be behind it. The CDR3 DNA reads as TGTGCCAGCAGAGAAGACTATAAAACCTACGAGCAGTACTTC. Amino acids: CASREDYKTYEQYF. This chain joins TRBV6-1 and TRBJ2-7; D possibly corresponds to TRBD2 (5 bases). CDR1 and CDR2 (germline): MNHNS, SASEGT. This CDR3 contains 14 residues.

The chain joins TRBV4-1 to TRBJ2-1; D possibly corresponds to TRBD1 (6 bases). The CDR3 has 17 residues. Trimming stripped 0 bases from V and 7 bases from J, with 19 bases between. CDR1 and CDR2 from the germline V gene are MGHRA and YSYEKL. The CDR3 DNA reads as TGCGCCAGCAGCCAAGATCCGGGGACATCGGTGAGTAATGAGCAGTTCTTC. Translating it yields CASSQDPGTSVSNEQFF.

This clone was found once. The genes are TRBV28 and TRBJ1-4; the match to TRBD1 covers 9 bases. The V gene's germline CDR1 is MDHEN and CDR2 SYDVKM. The length of the CDR3 is 15 residues. V lost 4 bases, J lost 8 bases, and 8 bases stayed unmatched. The CDR3, as DNA: TGTGCCAGCAGTTCCCCCGGGACAGGGTTCGAAAAACTGTTTTTT. It yields the protein CASSSPGTGFEKLFF.

The chain joins TRBV29-1 to TRBJ1-2, with TRBD1 as a possible D gene (6 bases). Germline V lookup: CDR1 SQVTM, CDR2 ANQGSEA. The CDR3 is 13 amino acids. The V end was cut by 2 bases, the J end by 0 bases, with 7 bases between. The CDR3 DNA reads as TGCAGCGTTGAAAGGGGGTCTAACTATGGCTACACCTTC. Translating it yields CSVERGSNYGYTF.

The chain carries TRBV25-1 and TRBJ1-2, with D possibly matching TRBD1 (6 bases). Germline V gene sequence: CDR1 MGHDK, CDR2 SYGVNS. The V and J ends lost 3 bases and 8 bases respectively, with 10 bases between them. There are 12 residues in the CDR3. CDR3 amino acids: CASSENREGYTF. CDR3 DNA: TGTGCCAGCAGTGAGAACAGGGAGGGCTACACCTTC.

This chain joins TRBV2 and TRBJ2-7; 10 bases agree with TRBD2. The V gene end was trimmed by 0 bases and the J gene end by 5 bases; junction bases not matched to a gene: 13. The CDR3 has 18 residues. From germline, CDR1 is SNHLY and CDR2 FYNNEI. The CDR3 protein is CASSEAQPYLAGVDEQYF. CDR3 in DNA: TGTGCCAGCAGTGAAGCCCAACCTTATCTAGCGGGAGTCGACGAGCAGTACTTC.

V usage is TRBV7-2 and J usage is TRBJ2-5; TRBD2 aligns across 9 bases. Germline-derived CDR1 and CDR2 are SGHTA and FQGNSA. V gave up 1 base and J gave up 10 bases; unmatched junction bases: 7. This CDR3 is built from 14 residues. CDR3 sequence reads: CASSLGTSAGFQYF. CDR3 nucleotides: TGTGCCAGCAGCTTAGGGACTAGCGCGGGGTTCCAGTACTTC. The complete variable domain, with remaining parts taken from reference TRBV7-2 and TRBJ2-5, reads GAGVSQSPSNKVTEKGKDVELRCDPISGHTALYWYRQSLGQGLEFLIYFQGNSAPDKSGLPSDRFSAERTGGSVSTLTIQRTQQEDSAVYLCASSLGTSAGFQYFGPGTRLLVL.

The chain recombines TRBV18 with TRBJ1-4; D is possibly TRBD1 (5 bases). This CDR3 is built from 15 residues. From germline, CDR1 is KGHSH and CDR2 LQKENI. V lost 3 bases, J lost 7 bases, and 15 bases lay in between. DNA for the CDR3: TGTGCCAGCTCACCCCGCGAGGCGGGGGGTGAAAAACTGTTTTTT. Translation: CASSPREAGGEKLFF.